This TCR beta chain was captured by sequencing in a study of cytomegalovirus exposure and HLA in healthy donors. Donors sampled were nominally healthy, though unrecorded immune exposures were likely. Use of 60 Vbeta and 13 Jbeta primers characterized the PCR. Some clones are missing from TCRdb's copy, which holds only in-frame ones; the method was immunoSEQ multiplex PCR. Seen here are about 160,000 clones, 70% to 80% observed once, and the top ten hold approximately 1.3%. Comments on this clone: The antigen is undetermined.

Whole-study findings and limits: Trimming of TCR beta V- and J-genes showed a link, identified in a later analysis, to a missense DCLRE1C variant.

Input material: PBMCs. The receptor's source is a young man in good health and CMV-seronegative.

For the CDR3, the DNA is TGTGCCAGCAGCTCCAGCGGGGCCAGCTCCTACGAGCAGTACTTC. Translated: CASSSSGASSYEQYF. V gene TRBV28 combines with J gene TRBJ2-7; 7 bases are a match to TRBD2. This CDR3 is built from 15 residues. The V segment lost 6 bases and the J segment 0 bases; nucleotides outside the gene matches: 8. The germline V gene encodes CDR1 MDHEN and CDR2 SYDVKM.